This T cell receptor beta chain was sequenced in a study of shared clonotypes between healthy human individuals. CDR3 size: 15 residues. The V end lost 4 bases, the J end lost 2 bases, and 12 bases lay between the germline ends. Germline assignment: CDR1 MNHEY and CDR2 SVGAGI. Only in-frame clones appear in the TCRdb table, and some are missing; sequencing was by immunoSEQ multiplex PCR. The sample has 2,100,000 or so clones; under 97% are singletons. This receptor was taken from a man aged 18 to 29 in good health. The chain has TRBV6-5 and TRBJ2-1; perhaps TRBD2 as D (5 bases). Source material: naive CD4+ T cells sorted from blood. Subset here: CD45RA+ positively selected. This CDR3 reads CASSLDSGAYNEQFF. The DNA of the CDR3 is TGTGCCAGCAGTTTGGACTCCGGGGCCTACAATGAGCAGTTCTTC.